This record concerns one T cell receptor beta chain sequence. The germline CDR1 and CDR2 sequences are SGHKS and YYEKEE (reference sequence). V shed 0 bases and J shed 8 bases, with 9 bases lying between them. CDR3 length equals 14 residues. Single viable CD3+CD4+CD8-CD45RO+ cells were sorted as the memory CD4+ T cells. Positive selection with CD4 microbeads enriched total CD4+ T cells. This entry comes from a study of memory CD4+ T cells and cytomegalovirus serostatus. Only in-frame clones appear in the TCRdb table, and some are missing; sequencing was by immunoSEQ multiplex PCR. The data show 35,000 to 45,000 clones, with roughly 77% seen just once and approximately 0.79% held by the top ten.

The chain links TRBV5-5 to TRBJ1-6; tentative D call: TRBD1 (5 bases). This sequence originates from an adult in good health and CMV-seronegative. The source material was memory CD4+ T cells from blood. The CDR3 bases are TGTGCCAGCAGCTTGGGGCAGGGCGATTCACCCCTCCACTTT. It is translated as CASSLGQGDSPLHF.